These T cell receptor beta chains were read from a single sample in a study of blood T cell repertoires in COVID-19. The data were produced by immunoSEQ multiplex PCR, yet TCRdb's version contains in-frame clones alone and is incomplete. Among around 220,000 clones listed, 84% were seen once. The sequenced material came from peripheral blood. These receptors were taken from a man between 25 and 39 years old with active or convalescent COVID-19. Each CDR3 is given with its conserved first and last residue. A D gene is named only where the DNA matches it firmly.

CAWSGLAGVPNEQYF,TRBJ2-7,TRBD2,TRBV30
CASSHLTGLEQYF,TRBJ2-7,NA,TRBV3-1/TRBV3-2
CAWSSGVRGGELFF,TRBJ2-2,NA,TRBV30
CSVSGVTSTDTQYF,TRBJ2-3,NA,TRBV29-1
CASSQRGGLAGVVGELFF,TRBJ2-2,TRBD2,TRBV3-1/TRBV3-2
CAWKAGRLDTIYF,TRBJ1-3,NA,TRBV30
CASSSDRVGQETQYF,TRBJ2-5,TRBD1,TRBV5-1
CAWSVGDNQPQHF,TRBJ1-5,NA,TRBV30
CASSILGEDTEAFF,TRBJ1-1,NA,TRBV28
CASFAGAGTGELFF,TRBJ2-2,NA,TRBV3-1/TRBV3-2
CATSRGLTGEGSPLHF,TRBJ1-6,TRBD1,TRBV15
CASSINHGTQYF,TRBJ2-5,NA,TRBV28
CASSMIWGETQYF,TRBJ2-5,NA,TRBV19
CASSPGRDQPQHF,TRBJ1-5,NA,TRBV18
CASRDSVYNSPLHF,TRBJ1-6,NA,TRBV3-1/TRBV3-2
CASSSFSGRAVNEQFF,TRBJ2-1,TRBD2,TRBV11-2
CASSRTGSGYTF,TRBJ1-2,TRBD1,TRBV19
CTSSQDEDPTGRNTEAFF,TRBJ1-1,NA,TRBV1
CASSTKTGGYYEQYF,TRBJ2-7,TRBD1,TRBV18
CAGDGQRGSPLHF,TRBJ1-6,NA,TRBV30
CASSLAGRQETQYF,TRBJ2-5,NA,TRBV11-1
CASAGGGNEQYF,TRBJ2-7,TRBD2,TRBV12-3/TRBV12-4
CASSSYPSGSYNEQFF,TRBJ2-1,NA,TRBV7-9
CASSPWTKKETQYF,TRBJ2-5,NA,TRBV5-4
CSVDTSGNTIYF,TRBJ1-3,NA,TRBV29-1
CASSPGTGNYGYTF,TRBJ1-2,TRBD1,TRBV18
CASSPPPGITEAFF,TRBJ1-1,NA,TRBV7-9
CASSQLAGGQTYEQYF,TRBJ2-7,TRBD2,TRBV3-1/TRBV3-2
CASSQGLGTVSDYGYTF,TRBJ1-2,TRBD1,TRBV5-6
CASGGPGTDTQYF,TRBJ2-3,NA,TRBV24-1
CAISETIRGEAFF,TRBJ1-1,NA,TRBV10-3
CAWTLGDTEAFF,TRBJ1-1,NA,TRBV30
CASSLGHSGANVLTF,TRBJ2-6,NA,TRBV7-2
CASSERGGNQPQHF,TRBJ1-5,NA,TRBV2
CASSPWEGSNTEAFF,TRBJ1-1,NA,TRBV7-2
CATSRGQLNSPLHF,TRBJ1-6,NA,TRBV15
CATSDHGQSDEQYF,TRBJ2-7,NA,TRBV24-1
CASSSGQGYGNSPLHF,TRBJ1-6,TRBD1,TRBV10-2
CASSLGGFEQYF,TRBJ2-7,NA,TRBV28
CASSIASGLAGMDTQYF,TRBJ2-3,TRBD2,TRBV19
CASRESGVNTDTQYF,TRBJ2-3,NA,TRBV2
CATQGSYNEQFF,TRBJ2-1,NA,TRBV27
CASSPTGVRNQPQHF,TRBJ1-5,TRBD1,TRBV6-5
CASSRGQLYEQYF,TRBJ2-7,NA,TRBV5-6
CASSQDSGGGNTIYF,TRBJ1-3,NA,TRBV4-2
CASSRQEYGYTF,TRBJ1-2,NA,TRBV6-2/TRBV6-3
CASRSGGAGNSPLHF,TRBJ1-6,NA,TRBV5-6
CATLLTGDGGPLRKLFF,TRBJ1-4,TRBD1,TRBV15
CASAAAGVAYEQYF,TRBJ2-7,TRBD2,TRBV6-5
CASSLVDRVKAEAFF,TRBJ1-1,TRBD1,TRBV7-9
CSGTGQIGGAFF,TRBJ1-1,TRBD1,TRBV29-1
CASSQRTLTGGKLFF,TRBJ1-4,NA,TRBV14
CASSSGLVDTGELFF,TRBJ2-2,TRBD2,TRBV7-3
CASSLEPLQRESYEQYF,TRBJ2-7,TRBD2,TRBV7-9